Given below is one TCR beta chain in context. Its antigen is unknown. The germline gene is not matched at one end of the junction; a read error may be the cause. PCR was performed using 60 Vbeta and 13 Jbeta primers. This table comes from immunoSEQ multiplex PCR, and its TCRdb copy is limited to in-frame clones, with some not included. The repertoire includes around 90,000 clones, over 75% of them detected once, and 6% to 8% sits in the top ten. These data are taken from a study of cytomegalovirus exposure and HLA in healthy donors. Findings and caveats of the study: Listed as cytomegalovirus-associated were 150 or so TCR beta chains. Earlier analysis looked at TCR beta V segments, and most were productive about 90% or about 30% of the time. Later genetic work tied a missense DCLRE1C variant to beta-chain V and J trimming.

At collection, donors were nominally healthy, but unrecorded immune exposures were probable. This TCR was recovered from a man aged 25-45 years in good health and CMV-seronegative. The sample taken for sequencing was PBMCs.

CDR3 in DNA: TGTGCCAGCAGCCTAGGAGGACAGGGAAGGACTGAAGCTTTCTTT. Its translation is CASSLGGQGRTEAFF. J is TRBJ1-1 and V is TRBV13; TRBD1 matches at 8 bases. CDR3 size: 15 residues. Germline V CDR1 and CDR2: PRHDT, FYEKMQ (reference sequence).